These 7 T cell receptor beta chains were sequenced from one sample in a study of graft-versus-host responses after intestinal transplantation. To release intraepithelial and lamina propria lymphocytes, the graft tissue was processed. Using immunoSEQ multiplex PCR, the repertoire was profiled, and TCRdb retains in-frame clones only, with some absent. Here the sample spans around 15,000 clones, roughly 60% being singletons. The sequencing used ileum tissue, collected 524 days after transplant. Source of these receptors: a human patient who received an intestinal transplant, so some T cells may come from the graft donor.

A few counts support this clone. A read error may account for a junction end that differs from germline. CDR3 in DNA: TGCAGCGTTGAGGGACCAACCCTAAGCGGGAACACAGACACGCAGTATTTT. As protein: CSVEGPTLSGNTDTQYF. This chain joins TRBV29-1 and TRBJ2-3; 7 bases line up with TRBD2. The CDR3 sequence is 17 residues long. Germline CDR1 SQVTM, CDR2 ANQGSEA.

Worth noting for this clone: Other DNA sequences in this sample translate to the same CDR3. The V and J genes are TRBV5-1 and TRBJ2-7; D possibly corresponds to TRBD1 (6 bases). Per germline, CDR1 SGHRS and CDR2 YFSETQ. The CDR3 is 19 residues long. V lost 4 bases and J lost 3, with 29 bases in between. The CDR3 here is CASSGGPRGRSTLIYEQYF. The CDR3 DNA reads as TGCGCCAGCAGCGGGGGCCCCAGGGGACGTTCAACCTTAATCTACGAGCAGTACTTC.

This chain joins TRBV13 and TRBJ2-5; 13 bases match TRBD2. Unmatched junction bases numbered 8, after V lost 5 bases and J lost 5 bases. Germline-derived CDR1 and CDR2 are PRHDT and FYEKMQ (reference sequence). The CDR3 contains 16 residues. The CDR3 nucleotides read TGTGCCAGCAGCCCCACTAGCGGGGGGGCCAGGGAGACCCAGTACTTC. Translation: CASSPTSGGARETQYF.

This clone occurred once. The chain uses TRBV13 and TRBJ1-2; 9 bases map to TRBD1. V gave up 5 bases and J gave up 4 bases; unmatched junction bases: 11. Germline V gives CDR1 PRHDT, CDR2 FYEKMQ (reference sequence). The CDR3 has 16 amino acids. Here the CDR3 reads CASSQGGTGLGYGYTF. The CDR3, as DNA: TGTGCCAGCAGCCAGGGGGGGACAGGGTTGGGCTATGGCTACACCTTC.

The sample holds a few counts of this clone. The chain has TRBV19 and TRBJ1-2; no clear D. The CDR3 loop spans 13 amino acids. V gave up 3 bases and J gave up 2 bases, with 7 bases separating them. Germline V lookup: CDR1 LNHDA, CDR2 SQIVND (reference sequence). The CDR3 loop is CASSIGENYGYTF. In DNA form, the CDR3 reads TGTGCCAGTAGTATCGGAGAAAACTATGGCTACACCTTC.

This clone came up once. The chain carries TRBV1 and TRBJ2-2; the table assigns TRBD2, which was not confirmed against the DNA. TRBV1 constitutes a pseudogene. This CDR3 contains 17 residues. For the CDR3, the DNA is TGCACCAGCAGCCAAGAAGGAGCGGGGGGGGGCACCGGGGAGCTGTTTTTT. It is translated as CTSSQEGAGGGTGELFF.

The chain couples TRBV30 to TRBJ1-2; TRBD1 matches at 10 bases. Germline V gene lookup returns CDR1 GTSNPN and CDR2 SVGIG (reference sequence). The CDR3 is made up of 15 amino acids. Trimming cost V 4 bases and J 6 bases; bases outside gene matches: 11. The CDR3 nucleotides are TGTGCCTGGACTGGGACAGGGGTATCTCGGGATGGCTACACCTTC. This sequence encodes CAWTGTGVSRDGYTF.